This TCR beta chain stems from a study of post-analysis software for immune sequencing data. Study-level points and caveats: Comparison with controls showed significantly lower normalized Chao1 diversity in multiple sclerosis patients. The F measure placed samples prepared in the same batch into strongly shared clusters. Relative to controls, patients had about 5 TRBV segments at higher frequency, with TRBV5-6, TRBV5-1 and TRBV20-1 among these.

Researchers reported that TCR beta cDNA libraries carried unique molecular identifiers. The authors obtained roughly 500,000 cDNA molecules from approximately 1 to 10 million T cells. TCRdb called the PCR reads again in MiXCR, with one record for every CDR3 protein. The profile shows roughly 670,000 distinct CDR3 sequences, approximately 60% of them singletons. V was trimmed by 6 bases and J by 10 bases, leaving 12 bases between them. This CDR3 is built from 11 residues. This clonotype was seen more than once but under ten times. Its antigen is still unknown. V and J are TRBV12-3 or TRBV12-4 and TRBJ1-1, with D hard to call. This sequence originates from a girl aged 2 to 9 with multiple sclerosis. Sequencing was done on a sample of blood. Here the CDR3 reads CASSPLSGAFF. CDR3 sequence (DNA): TGTGCCAGCAGCCCCTTGTCTGGAGCTTTCTTT.